What follows describes a single T cell receptor beta chain. This sample is drawn from a study of cytomegalovirus exposure and HLA in healthy donors. Primers: 60 Vbeta forward and 13 Jbeta reverse. Sequencing was performed with immunoSEQ multiplex PCR; in TCRdb, only in-frame clones are kept and a portion is missing. The table shows around 110,000 clones, with around 74% occurring only once. Deletions cut 5 bases from V and 4 bases from J, with 17 bases between. The CDR3 is 16 amino acids. Germline CDR1 reads SGHVS; CDR2 reads FNYEAQ. The source of this sequence is a woman aged 18 to 35 in good health and CMV-seronegative. The sequencing input was PBMCs. The gene calls are TRBV7-6 and TRBJ2-2; maybe TRBD2 (6 bases). The CDR3 region is CASSRDRGLSTGELFF. For the CDR3, the DNA is TGTGCCAGCAGCCGCGACAGAGGACTATCCACCGGGGAGCTGTTTTTT.